This T cell receptor beta chain was found in a study of T-cell reconstitution after alpha-beta-depleted transplantation in children. The CDR3 contains 14 residues. V dropped 5 bases and J dropped 4 bases, with 15 bases sitting between them. CDR1 is MNHEY and CDR2 is SVGEGT in the germline V gene. About this clonotype itself: As yet, its antigen is unknown.

The authors prepared the TCRbeta library with unique molecular identifiers. TCRdb processed the PCR reads anew with MiXCR; each CDR3 protein has one entry. The table includes 65,000 to 85,000 distinct CDR3 sequences, roughly 11% detected once. Study conclusions and caveats: It was reported that alpha-beta T cells came from several hundred expanded graft clones (about two months after transplant).

This clonotype originated in a boy aged 5-17 years with acute myeloid leukemia, due to receive a stem cell transplant. J is TRBJ2-7 and V is TRBV6-2 or TRBV6-3, with D possibly TRBD2 on 6 matching bases. Sequenced here: PBMCs, sampled before TCRalphabeta/CD19-depleted stem cell transplant. The CDR3 reads CASSPLLARYEQYF. CDR3 DNA sequence: TGTGCCAGCAGTCCACTACTAGCCAGGTACGAGCAGTACTTC.